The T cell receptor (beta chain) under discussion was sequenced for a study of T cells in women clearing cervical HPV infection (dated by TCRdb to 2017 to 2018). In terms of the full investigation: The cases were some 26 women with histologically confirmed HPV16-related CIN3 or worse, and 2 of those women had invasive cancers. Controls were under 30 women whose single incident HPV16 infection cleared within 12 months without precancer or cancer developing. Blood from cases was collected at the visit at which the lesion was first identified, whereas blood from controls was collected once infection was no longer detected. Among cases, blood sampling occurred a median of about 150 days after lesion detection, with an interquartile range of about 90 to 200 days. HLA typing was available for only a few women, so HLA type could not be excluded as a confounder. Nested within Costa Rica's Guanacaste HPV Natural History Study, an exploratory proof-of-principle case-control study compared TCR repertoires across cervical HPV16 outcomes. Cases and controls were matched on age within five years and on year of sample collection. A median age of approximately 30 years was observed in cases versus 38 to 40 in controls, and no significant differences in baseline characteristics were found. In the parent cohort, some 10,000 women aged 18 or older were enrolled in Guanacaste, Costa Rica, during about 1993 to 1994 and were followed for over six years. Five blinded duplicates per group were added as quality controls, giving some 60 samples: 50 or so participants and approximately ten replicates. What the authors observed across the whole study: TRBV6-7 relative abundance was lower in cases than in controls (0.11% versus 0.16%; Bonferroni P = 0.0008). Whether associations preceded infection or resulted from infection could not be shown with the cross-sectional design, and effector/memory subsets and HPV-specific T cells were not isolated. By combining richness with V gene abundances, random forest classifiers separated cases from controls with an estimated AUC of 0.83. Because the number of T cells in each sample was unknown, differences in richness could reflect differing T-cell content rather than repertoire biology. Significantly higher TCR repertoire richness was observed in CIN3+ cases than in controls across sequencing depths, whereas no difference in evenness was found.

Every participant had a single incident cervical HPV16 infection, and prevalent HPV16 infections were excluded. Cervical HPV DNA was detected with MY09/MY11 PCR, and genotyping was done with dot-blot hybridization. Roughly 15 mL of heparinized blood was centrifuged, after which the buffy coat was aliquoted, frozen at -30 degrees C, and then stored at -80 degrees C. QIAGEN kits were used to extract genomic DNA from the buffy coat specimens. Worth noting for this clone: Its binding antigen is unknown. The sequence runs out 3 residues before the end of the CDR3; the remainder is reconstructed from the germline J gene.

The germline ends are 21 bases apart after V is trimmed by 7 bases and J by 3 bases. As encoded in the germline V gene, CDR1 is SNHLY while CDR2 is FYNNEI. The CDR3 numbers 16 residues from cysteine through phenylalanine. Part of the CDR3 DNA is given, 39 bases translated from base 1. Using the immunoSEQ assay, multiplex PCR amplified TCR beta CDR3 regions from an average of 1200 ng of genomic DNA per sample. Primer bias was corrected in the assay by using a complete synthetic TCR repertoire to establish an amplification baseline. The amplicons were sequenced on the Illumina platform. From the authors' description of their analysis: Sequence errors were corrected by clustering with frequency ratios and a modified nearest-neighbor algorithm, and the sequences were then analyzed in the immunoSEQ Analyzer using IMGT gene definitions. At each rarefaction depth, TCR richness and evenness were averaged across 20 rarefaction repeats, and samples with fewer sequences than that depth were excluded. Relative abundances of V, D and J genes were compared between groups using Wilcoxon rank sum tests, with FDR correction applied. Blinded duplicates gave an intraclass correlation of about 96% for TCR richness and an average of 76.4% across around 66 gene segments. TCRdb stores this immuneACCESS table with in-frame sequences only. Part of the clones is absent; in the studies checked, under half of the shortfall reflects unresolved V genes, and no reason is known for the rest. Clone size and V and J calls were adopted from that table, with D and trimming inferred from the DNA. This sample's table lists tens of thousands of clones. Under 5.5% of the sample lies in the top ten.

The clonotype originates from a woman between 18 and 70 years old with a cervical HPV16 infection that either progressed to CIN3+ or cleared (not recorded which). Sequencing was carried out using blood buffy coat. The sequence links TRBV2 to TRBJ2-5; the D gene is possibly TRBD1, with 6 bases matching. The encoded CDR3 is CASTQQGTGQEETQYF. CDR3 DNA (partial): TGTGCCAGCACACAACAGGGCACCGGTCAGGAAGAGACC.